The 19 T cell receptor beta chains below were found in one sample sequenced in a study of identical twins. TCRdb used MiXCR to reprocess the 5' RACE reads, holding one entry per CDR3 protein. The sample has 1.5 million or so distinct CDR3 sequences, less than 40% seen once; the top ten hold roughly 0.3%. Input material: cord blood. Receptors were obtained from a newborn girl in good health.

In its sample, this clonotype was seen a few times. V is TRBV15 and J is TRBJ2-1; TRBD1 matches at 7 bases. The V segment lost 1 base and the J segment 4 bases; nucleotides outside the gene matches: 4. The CDR3 length is 15 residues. CDR1 and CDR2 (germline): LNHNV, YYDKDF (reference sequence). The CDR3 DNA reads TGTGCCACCAGCAGAGCCGGGACAGCTTACAATGAGCAGTTCTTC. Protein: CATSRAGTAYNEQFF.

The genes are TRBV12-3 or TRBV12-4 and TRBJ2-1; D is ambiguous. The CDR3 is made up of 14 amino acids. V shed 3 bases and J shed 1 base, with 7 bases lying between them. CDR3 coding DNA: TGTGCCAGCAGTTTCTGGGAATCCTACAATGAGCAGTTCTTC. This codes for CASSFWESYNEQFF.

This clonotype was counted between two and nine times. The V call is TRBV4-2, the J call TRBJ2-1; 10 bases fit TRBD2. Germline values: CDR1 LGHNA, CDR2 YNFKEQ. With 0 bases clipped from V and 8 bases from J, the junction kept 7 bases outside the gene matches. The CDR3 has 16 amino acids. The CDR3 nucleotides are TGTGCCAGCAGCCAAGATACCCAGCGGGGGGGCGATGAGCAGTTCTTC. As protein: CASSQDTQRGGDEQFF.

This clonotype was detected many times. The chain joins TRBV27 to TRBJ2-7; D call uncertain. The germline V gene has CDR1 MNHEY and CDR2 SMNVEV (reference sequence). The CDR3 runs 10 residues. V was clipped by 8 bases and J by 3 bases, with 5 bases between them. The CDR3 bases are TGTGCCAGCCGCCACTACGAGCAGTACTTC. Residues: CASRHYEQYF.

A word on this clonotype: A much more abundant neighbour one base away suggests this may be a read error. The chain couples TRBV29-1 to TRBJ2-7; D not certain. This CDR3 contains 12 residues. Per germline, CDR1 SQVTM and CDR2 ANQGSEA. With 4 bases removed from V and 7 bases from J, the gap between germline ends came to 14 bases. Written as DNA, the CDR3 is TGCAGCGTTGCCGAGGTAGGCCATGAGCAGTACTTC. This encodes CSVAEVGHEQYF.

This clonotype was counted only a few times. The chain recombines TRBV10-3 with TRBJ2-7; TRBD2 matches at 11 bases. The germline V gene has CDR1 ENHRY and CDR2 SYGVKD. There are 14 residues in the CDR3. After removal of 6 bases from V and 7 bases from J, the junction contained 8 bases not matched to a gene. CDR3 region: CAIRTSGVRYEQYF. The CDR3 DNA reads TGTGCCATCAGGACTAGCGGGGTCCGGTATGAGCAGTACTTC.

The genes are TRBV10-3 and TRBJ1-2; 10 nucleotides align to TRBD1. The ends lost 6 bases at V and 5 bases at J; junction bases unmatched: 0. This CDR3 spans 12 amino acids. Per the germline V gene, CDR1 is ENHRY and CDR2 is SYGVKD. CDR3 nucleotide sequence: TGTGCCATCAGGGGACAGGGGTATGGCTACACCTTC. Amino acid sequence: CAIRGQGYGYTF.

Only one count was recorded for this clonotype. The gene calls are TRBV2 and TRBJ2-7; 10 bases align to TRBD1. With V trimmed by 7 bases and J by 5 bases, 5 bases remained unmatched. The CDR3 runs to 13 residues. Germline V gene sequence: CDR1 SNHLY, CDR2 FYNNEI. CDR3 coding DNA: TGTGCCAGCAACGACGGGACAGGGGACGAGCAGTACTTC. The encoded protein is CASNDGTGDEQYF. Variable domain in full (rest from reference TRBV2 and TRBJ2-7): EPEVTQTPSHQVTQMGQEVILRCVPISNHLYFYWYRQILGQKVEFLVSFYNNEISEKSEIFDDQFSVERPDGSNFTLKIRSTKLEDSAMYFCASNDGTGDEQYFGPGTRLTVT.

In its sample, this clonotype was seen a few times. This rearrangement joins TRBV12-2 to TRBJ2-3; the D segment call TRBD1 is taken from the table without a DNA check. TRBV12-2 is a pseudogene locus. The length of the CDR3 is 19 residues. As DNA, the CDR3 is TGTGCAAGTCGCTTAGCGCGATTATGGGCCGGGAAAGGCCCAGATACGCAGTATTTT. Its protein is CASRLARLWAGKGPDTQYF.

This sequence joins TRBV12-3 or TRBV12-4 and TRBJ2-1; 15 bases align to TRBD2. Trimming removed 6 bases from V and 0 bases from J; junction bases left unmatched: 9. The CDR3 runs 19 residues. The CDR3 DNA is TGTGCCAGCAGCCCGGGACTAGCGGGAGGCCCAAGCTCCTACAATGAGCAGTTCTTC. Translation gives CASSPGLAGGPSSYNEQFF.

V and J are TRBV10-3 and TRBJ2-7; D is uncertain. The CDR3 runs 14 residues. Trimming removed 3 bases at V and 0 bases at J, with 9 bases between. Germline CDR1 reads ENHRY; CDR2 reads SYGVKD. CDR3 protein: CAISERHSSYEQYF. The CDR3 region has the DNA TGTGCCATCAGTGAAAGGCACAGCTCCTACGAGCAGTACTTC.

In this sample, this clonotype turned up a few times. This sequence joins TRBV6-5 and TRBJ2-3; D gene uncertain. The CDR3 loop spans 13 amino acids. V lost 5 bases, J lost 5 bases, and 11 bases lay in between. Germline lookup yields CDR1 MNHEY and CDR2 SVGAGI. The CDR3 protein is CASSELNRDTQYF. The CDR3 nucleotides read TGTGCCAGCAGTGAACTGAACCGAGATACGCAGTATTTT.

The sample holds a few counts of this clonotype. This chain uses TRBV28 with TRBJ2-1; possible D gene TRBD2, 6 bases. The ends were cut back, 3 bases at V and 0 bases at J, with 9 bases in the middle. Germline CDR1 is MDHEN and CDR2 is SYDVKM. The CDR3 totals 15 residues. The CDR3 DNA follows: TGTGCCAGCAGTTTTGCGGGGCGCTCCTACAATGAGCAGTTCTTC. It yields the protein CASSFAGRSYNEQFF.

The gene calls are TRBV4-1 and TRBJ1-2, with 8 bases that match TRBD1. V gave up 3 bases and J gave up 2 bases; unmatched junction bases: 17. The CDR3 totals 19 residues. Germline V gene data show CDR1 as MGHRA and CDR2 as YSYEKL. The CDR3 bases are TGCGCCAGCAGCCACCTCCGGACAGGGTTTACGGCCCCCAACTATGGCTACACCTTC. It translates to CASSHLRTGFTAPNYGYTF.

This clonotype was observed a few times. This chain's CDR3 is CASSNRGHYGYTF. For the CDR3, the DNA is TGTGCCAGCAGTAACAGGGGGCACTATGGCTACACCTTC. V usage is TRBV6-1 and J usage is TRBJ1-2; 9 nucleotides line up with TRBD1. This CDR3 is built from 13 residues. The V gene end was trimmed by 5 bases and the J gene end by 3 bases; junction bases not matched to a gene: 1. Per germline, CDR1 MNHNS and CDR2 SASEGT.

This clonotype was observed a few times. The genes are TRBV11-2 and TRBJ2-1, with a weak D call TRBD1 (5 bases). This CDR3 comprises 12 residues. Germline-derived CDR1 and CDR2 are SGHAT and FQNNGV. V dropped 4 bases and J dropped 8 bases, with 9 bases sitting between them. The chain's CDR3 is CASSSGYDEQFF. As DNA, the CDR3 is TGTGCCAGCAGCTCAGGGTATGATGAGCAGTTCTTC.

The V call is TRBV4-1, the J call TRBJ2-5, with D maybe TRBD1 (6 bases). CDR3 length: 12 residues. Per the germline V gene, CDR1 is MGHRA and CDR2 is YSYEKL. The ends were cut back, 1 base at V and 11 bases at J, with 11 bases in the middle. The CDR3, as DNA: TGCGCCAGCAGCCAAGTACAGGGACAACAGTACTTC. Encoded protein: CASSQVQGQQYF.

This clonotype has just a few counts. V gene TRBV29-1 combines with J gene TRBJ1-1, with a weak D call TRBD1 (5 bases). The CDR3 length is 12 residues. Germline values: CDR1 SQVTM, CDR2 ANQGSEA. Trimming took off 8 bases at V and 6 bases at J, with 16 bases between the two ends. The DNA for the CDR3 is TGCAGCACCCGGGGGGATTTCTCTGAAGCTTTCTTT. Amino acid sequence: CSTRGDFSEAFF.

This clonotype was counted a few times. This chain links TRBV5-1 with TRBJ1-2, with 9 positions matching TRBD1. Germline CDR1 reads SGHRS; CDR2 reads YFSETQ. The CDR3 covers 14 residues. The trim removed 4 bases at V and 8 bases at J, leaving 9 bases unmatched. In DNA form, the CDR3 reads TGCGCCAGCAGCCTCACAGGGGGCAAAAAAGGCTACACCTTC. Protein product: CASSLTGGKKGYTF.